The 10 T cell receptor beta chains in this list originate from one sample, sequenced in a study of T-cell reconstitution after alpha-beta-depleted transplantation in children listed by TCRdb under 2016. The library was built by means of PCR. The instrument was an Illumina HiSeq 2500. Molecular barcoding was employed in the preparation of TCR libraries, with unique molecular identifiers being used to normalize TCRbeta repertoire quantification. TCRdb reprocessing: public reads trimmed at Q25 with fastp, clones called with MiXCR, in-frame beta chains kept. Duplicate CDR3 protein sequences are folded into a single record with the most common DNA and genes. This sample is represented by around 500,000 distinct CDR3 sequences; approximately 12% of them were singletons. Together, the top ten hold about 6% of the sample. The source material was PBMCs from the stem cell graft donor, sampled from the stem cell graft. The receptors come from a human donor who donated a stem cell graft to a child with combined immunodeficiency.

This clonotype has just a few counts. The chain recombines TRBV7-9 with TRBJ2-5; TRBD1 is a possible D gene (6 bases). The CDR3 covers 15 residues. Germline CDR1 is SEHNR and CDR2 is FQNEAQ (reference sequence). With 5 bases removed from V and 2 bases from J, the gap between germline ends came to 15 bases. The CDR3 is CASSQNGQIQETQYF. The DNA for the CDR3 is TGTGCCAGCAGCCAAAATGGACAGATACAAGAGACCCAGTACTTC.

The chain recombines TRBV30 with TRBJ2-1; 8 nucleotides match TRBD2. Trimming cost V 6 bases and J 4 bases; bases outside gene matches: 11. Germline loops: CDR1 GTSNPN, CDR2 SVGIG (reference sequence). This CDR3 region has 15 residues. As DNA, the CDR3 is TGTGCCTGCTACGACGGACTAGCCGCATACAATGAGCAGTTCTTC. The encoded protein is CACYDGLAAYNEQFF.

This clonotype was counted a few times. This chain connects TRBV5-1 to TRBJ1-1; D perhaps matches TRBD1 (6 bases). Germline loops: CDR1 SGHRS, CDR2 YFSETQ. The CDR3 extends over 16 amino acids. The V and J ends lost 0 bases and 4 bases respectively, with 16 bases between them. The chain's CDR3 is CASSLASRGAPTEAFF. CDR3 coding DNA: TGCGCCAGCAGCTTGGCGAGTCGGGGGGCTCCCACTGAAGCTTTCTTT. Complete variable domain (other parts from reference TRBV5-1 and TRBJ1-1): KAGVTQTPRYLIKTRGQQVTLSCSPISGHRSVSWYQQTPGQGLQFLFEYFSETQRNKGNFPGRFSGRQFSNSRSEMNVSTLELGDSALYLCASSLASRGAPTEAFFGQGTRLTVV.

This chain connects TRBV19 to TRBJ2-1, with D perhaps given as TRBD1 or TRBD2 (5 bases each). Germline V gene lookup returns CDR1 LNHDA and CDR2 SQIVND (reference sequence). The CDR3 spans 15 residues. Trimming pared 7 bases from V and 0 bases from J, leaving 13 bases between. CDR3 sequence reads: CASTMGPSSYNEQFF. CDR3 DNA sequence: TGTGCCAGTACCATGGGACCCAGCTCCTACAATGAGCAGTTCTTC.

This clonotype has ten or more counts. The genes are TRBV9 and TRBJ2-2; weak D call: TRBD2 (6 bases). The CDR3 is 15 amino acids. V was pared by 3 bases and J by 3 bases, with 12 bases between. Germline values: CDR1 SGDLS, CDR2 YYNGEE. DNA of the CDR3: TGTGCCAGCAGCGCGTCTAGCGTTCACACCGGGGAGCTGTTTTTT. Protein sequence: CASSASSVHTGELFF.

A few counts support this clonotype. The chain employs TRBV20-1 and TRBJ1-5; TRBD1 aligns across 7 bases. The germline CDR1 and CDR2 sequences are DFQATT and SNEGSKA (reference sequence). The CDR3 is made up of 15 amino acids. V lost 3 bases, J lost 8 bases, and 13 bases stayed unmatched. In nucleotides, the CDR3 is TGCAGTGCTAGTTTCCTGGGACAGTCAGGGGAGCCCCAGCATTTT. Its translation is CSASFLGQSGEPQHF.

In its sample, this clonotype was seen a few times. This rearrangement joins TRBV4-1 to TRBJ2-7; unclear D gene. V lost 4 bases and J lost 6, with 13 bases in between. Germline-derived CDR1 and CDR2 are MGHRA and YSYEKL. The CDR3 length is 13 residues. CDR3 DNA: TGCGCCAGCAGCCGGACCATGCTGGGCGAGCAGTACTTC. Its protein is CASSRTMLGEQYF.

This chain connects TRBV7-2 to TRBJ2-5; TRBD2 matches at 14 bases. CDR1 is SGHTA and CDR2 is FQGNSA in the germline V gene. This CDR3 comprises 16 residues. The V gene end was trimmed by 1 base and the J gene end by 3 bases; junction bases not matched to a gene: 1. The CDR3 here is CASSLEGLAGEETQYF. Here the CDR3 DNA reads TGTGCCAGCAGCTTAGAGGGACTAGCGGGAGAAGAGACCCAGTACTTC. Combining the CDR3 with reference TRBV7-2 and TRBJ2-5 gives the whole variable domain GAGVSQSPSNKVTEKGKDVELRCDPISGHTALYWYRQSLGQGLEFLIYFQGNSAPDKSGLPSDRFSAERTGGSVSTLTIQRTQQEDSAVYLCASSLEGLAGEETQYFGPGTRLLVL.

V usage is TRBV20-1 and J usage is TRBJ1-6; D gene uncertain. This CDR3 comprises 13 residues. Germline CDR1 DFQATT, CDR2 SNEGSKA (reference sequence). Trimming pared 3 bases from V and 10 bases from J, leaving 13 bases between. CDR3 protein: CSAREVGESPLHF. The CDR3 nucleotides are TGCAGTGCTAGGGAGGTGGGCGAATCACCCCTCCACTTT.

Ten or more counts support this clonotype. This chain uses TRBV5-1 with TRBJ2-7; D remains unclear. Germline V gives CDR1 SGHRS, CDR2 YFSETQ. V shed 3 bases and J shed 6 bases, with 13 bases lying between them. CDR3 length: 13 amino acids. In DNA form, the CDR3 reads TGCGCCAGCAGCTCGGTTGGGGTGGGCGAGCAGTACTTC. It encodes CASSSVGVGEQYF.